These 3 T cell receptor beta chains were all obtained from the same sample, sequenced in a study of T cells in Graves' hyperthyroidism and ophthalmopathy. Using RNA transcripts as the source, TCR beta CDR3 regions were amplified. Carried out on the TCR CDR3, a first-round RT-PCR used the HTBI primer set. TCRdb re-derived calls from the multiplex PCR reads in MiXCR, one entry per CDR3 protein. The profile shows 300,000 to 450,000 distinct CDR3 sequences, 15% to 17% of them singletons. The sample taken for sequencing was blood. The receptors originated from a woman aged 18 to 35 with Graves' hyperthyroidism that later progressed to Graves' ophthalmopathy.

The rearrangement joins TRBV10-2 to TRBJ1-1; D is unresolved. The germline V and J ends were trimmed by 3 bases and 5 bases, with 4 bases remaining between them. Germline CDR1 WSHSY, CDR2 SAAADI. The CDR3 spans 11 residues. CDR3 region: CASSDGTEAFF. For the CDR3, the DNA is TGCGCCAGCAGTGATGGGACTGAAGCTTTCTTT.

CDR3 sequence (DNA): TGTGCCAGCAGCCGAGGTATAGCGGGAGATCACACAGATACGCAGTATTTT. This sequence encodes CASSRGIAGDHTDTQYF. This rearrangement joins TRBV12-3 or TRBV12-4 to TRBJ2-3; TRBD2 aligns across 9 bases. CDR3 size: 17 residues. J lost 2 bases, V lost 6 bases, and 12 bases had no gene match.

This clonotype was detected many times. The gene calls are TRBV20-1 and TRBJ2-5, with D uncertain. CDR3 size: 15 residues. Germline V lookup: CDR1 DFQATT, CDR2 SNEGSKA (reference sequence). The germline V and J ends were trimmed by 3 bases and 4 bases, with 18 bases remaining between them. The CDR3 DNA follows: TGCAGTGCTAGTTTGGCCTTCCTAGTACGAGAGACCCAGTACTTC. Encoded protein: CSASLAFLVRETQYF.